The entry below describes one TCR beta chain. This clone's antigen is unknown. No much larger clonotype is one base removed from it; base qualities were not supplied. RNA was extracted with the RNeasy kit and about 0.5 to 1 ug was reverse transcribed using random hexamers. The immunoSEQ multiplex PCR assay, which covers 54 Vbeta and 13 Jbeta segments, was used to amplify TCR beta CDR3 regions. PCR amplification bias was corrected using a synthetic template baseline for primer optimization and computational correction. On the authors' methods: Reads were annotated to V, D and J genes per IMGT and analyzed with immunoSEQ Analyzer, keeping only productive sequences. To calculate clonality, Shannon entropy was normalized by log2 of the number of productive unique sequences and then subtracted from one. Public and private clones were assessed among the 100 most prevalent clones of each patient and control. Clones were defined as Susac-specific if absent from the healthy and MS cohorts, from around 1,000 published viral clones and from other ImmuneACCESS disease sequences. Clones were called with MiXCR by TCRdb after fastp trimmed the public reads at Q25, and only in-frame beta chains were retained. CDR3 protein duplicates are merged, each entry listing the most common genes and DNA. Clone size and V and J calls follow TCRdb, not the original study. Present in this sample are 120,000 or so distinct CDR3 sequences, more than 90% of which were seen just once. The ten most abundant clones make up around 0.2% of the sample.

Peripheral blood CD8+ and CD4+ T cells from healthy donors, Susac syndrome patients and multiple sclerosis patients were profiled by high-throughput TCR beta sequencing. The Susac syndrome patients fulfilled recently defined diagnostic criteria for definite or probable disease. Bulk CD8+ and CD4+ T cells were purified by magnetic negative isolation, whereas CD8+ TEMRA cells were enriched by FACS. Blood was collected in EDTA tubes and processed within 24 hours, with PBMCs isolated through density gradient centrifugation. PBMCs destined for TCR sequencing were cryopreserved in liquid nitrogen and later thawed in a 37 °C water bath. A purity of at least 90% was achieved for sorted or isolated CD4+, CD8+ and CD8+ TEMRA cells. From cysteine to phenylalanine, the CDR3 is 18 amino acids long. Just the 54-base CDR3 DNA is kept, in frame starting at base 1. V drops 1 base and J drops 0 bases, leaving 19 bases in between. For CDR1 and CDR2, the germline V gene lists SGHVS and FNYEAQ.

This specimen comes from a study of CD8 T cells in Susac syndrome (dated by TCRdb to the late 2010s). For the wider study: Among the Susac syndrome patients who were sequenced, clinically active disease was present in roughly six and clinical remission was observed in under ten. The study used repertoire sequencing to test whether antigen drove CD8+ T cell activation and differentiation in Susac syndrome. At the time of blood withdrawal, Susac syndrome patients were either therapy-naive, taking corticosteroids (with some also receiving IVIg), or on IVIg alone. The study compared CD8+ T cell repertoire clonality among approximately twelve healthy donors, about 14 Susac syndrome patients and some 16 multiple sclerosis patients. Study-wide conclusions, independent of this receptor: CD8+ repertoires in Susac syndrome showed clonal expansion, which was highest in CD8+ TEMRA cells and was greater in clinically active patients than in remitting patients. The number of individuals in the TCR sequencing and HLA analysis was acknowledged as relatively small. Approximately 17 Susac-specific public clones were identified in the total CD8+ repertoire, and 5 or 6 Susac-specific public clones were identified in the CD8+ TEMRA repertoire.

Sequenced sample: CD8+ T cells from PBMCs. The chain is assembled from TRBV7-6 and TRBJ2-7, with the D gene call left open. The sequence came from a human donor with Susac syndrome. The DNA sequence is given as TGTGCCAGCAGCTTAGAGGTGGCCCCAGGACCCAACTCCTACGAGCAGTACTTC. It encodes CASSLEVAPGPNSYEQYF. Beyond the CDR3, the reference TRBV7-6 and TRBJ2-7 genes provide the residues; the full variable domain reads: GAGVSQSPRYKVTKRGQDVALRCDPISGHVSLYWYRQALGQGPEFLTYFNYEAQQDKSGLPNDRFSAERPEGSISTLTIQRTEQRDSAMYRCASSLEVAPGPNSYEQYFGPGTRLTVT.